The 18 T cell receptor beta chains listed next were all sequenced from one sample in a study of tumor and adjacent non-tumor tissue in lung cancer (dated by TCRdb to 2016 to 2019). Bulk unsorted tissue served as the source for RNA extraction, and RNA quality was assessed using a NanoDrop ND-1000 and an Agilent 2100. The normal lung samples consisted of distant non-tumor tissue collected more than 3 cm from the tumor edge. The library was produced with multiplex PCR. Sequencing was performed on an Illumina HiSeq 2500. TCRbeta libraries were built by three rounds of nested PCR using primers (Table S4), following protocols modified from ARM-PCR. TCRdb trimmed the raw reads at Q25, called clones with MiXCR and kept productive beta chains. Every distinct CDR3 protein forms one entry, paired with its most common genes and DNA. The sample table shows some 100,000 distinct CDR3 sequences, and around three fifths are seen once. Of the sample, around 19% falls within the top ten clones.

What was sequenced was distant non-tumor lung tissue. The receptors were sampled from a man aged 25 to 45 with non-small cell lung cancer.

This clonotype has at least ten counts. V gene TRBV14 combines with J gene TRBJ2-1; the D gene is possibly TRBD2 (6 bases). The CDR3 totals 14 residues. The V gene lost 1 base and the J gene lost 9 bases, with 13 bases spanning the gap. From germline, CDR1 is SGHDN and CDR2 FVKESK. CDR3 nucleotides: TGTGCCAGCAGCCAAGTCATCCGGGGAGGTGAGCAGTTCTTC. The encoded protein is CASSQVIRGGEQFF.

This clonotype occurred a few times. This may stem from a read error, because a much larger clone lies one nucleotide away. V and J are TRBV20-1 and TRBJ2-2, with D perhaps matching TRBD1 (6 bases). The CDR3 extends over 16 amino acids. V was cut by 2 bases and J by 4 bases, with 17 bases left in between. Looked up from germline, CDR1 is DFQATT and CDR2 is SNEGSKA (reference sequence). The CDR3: CSARPLQGASTGELFF. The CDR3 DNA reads TGCAGTGCTAGACCACTACAGGGCGCGAGCACCGGGGAGCTGTTTTTT.

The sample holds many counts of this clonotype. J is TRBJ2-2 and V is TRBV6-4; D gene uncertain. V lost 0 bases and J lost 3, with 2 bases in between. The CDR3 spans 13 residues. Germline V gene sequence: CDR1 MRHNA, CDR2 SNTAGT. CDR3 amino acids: CASSDSYTGELFF. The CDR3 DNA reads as TGTGCCAGCAGTGACTCCTACACCGGGGAGCTGTTTTTT.

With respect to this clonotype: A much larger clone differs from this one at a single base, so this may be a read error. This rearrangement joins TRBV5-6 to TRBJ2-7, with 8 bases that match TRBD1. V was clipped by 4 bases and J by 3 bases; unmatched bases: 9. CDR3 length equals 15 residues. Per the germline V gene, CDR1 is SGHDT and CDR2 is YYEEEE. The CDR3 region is CASSPGWTGYYEQYF. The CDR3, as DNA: TGTGCCAGCAGCCCGGGCTGGACAGGGTACTACGAGCAGTACTTC.

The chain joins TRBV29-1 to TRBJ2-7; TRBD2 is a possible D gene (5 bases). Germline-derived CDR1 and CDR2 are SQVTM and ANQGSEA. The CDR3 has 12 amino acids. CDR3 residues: CNVVDYYYEQYF. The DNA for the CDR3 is TGCAACGTCGTCGACTACTACTACGAGCAGTACTTC.

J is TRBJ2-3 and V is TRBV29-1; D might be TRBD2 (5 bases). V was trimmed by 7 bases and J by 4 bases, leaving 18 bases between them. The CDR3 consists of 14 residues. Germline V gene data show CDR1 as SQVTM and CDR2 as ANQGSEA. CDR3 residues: CSAPNQRFADTQYF. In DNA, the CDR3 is TGCAGCGCCCCGAACCAGCGGTTCGCAGATACGCAGTATTTT.

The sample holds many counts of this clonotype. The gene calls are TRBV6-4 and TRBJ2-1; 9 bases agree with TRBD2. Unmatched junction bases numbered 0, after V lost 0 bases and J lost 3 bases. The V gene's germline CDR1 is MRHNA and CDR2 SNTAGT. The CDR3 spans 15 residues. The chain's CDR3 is CASSDSSGSYNEQFF. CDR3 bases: TGTGCCAGCAGTGACTCTAGCGGGAGCTACAATGAGCAGTTCTTC.

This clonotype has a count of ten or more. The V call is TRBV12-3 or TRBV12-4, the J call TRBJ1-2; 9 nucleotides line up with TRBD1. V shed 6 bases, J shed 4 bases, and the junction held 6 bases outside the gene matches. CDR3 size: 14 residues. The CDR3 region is CASSRDRAVYGYTF. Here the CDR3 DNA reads TGTGCCAGCAGCCGGGACAGGGCGGTCTATGGCTACACCTTC.

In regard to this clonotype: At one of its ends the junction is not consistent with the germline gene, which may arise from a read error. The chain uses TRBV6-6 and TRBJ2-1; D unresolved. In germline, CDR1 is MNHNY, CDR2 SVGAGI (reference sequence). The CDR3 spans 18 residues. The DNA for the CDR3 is TGTGCCAGCAGTCCTCCCCCCCACGGACGGACCTCCTACAATGAGGAGTTCTTC. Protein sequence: CASSPPPHGRTSYNEEFF.

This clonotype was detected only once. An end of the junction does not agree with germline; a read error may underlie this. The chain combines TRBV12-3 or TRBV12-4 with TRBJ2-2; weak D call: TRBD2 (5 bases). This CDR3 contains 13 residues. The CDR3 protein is CDSSKQSTGELFF. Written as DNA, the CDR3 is TGTGACAGCAGTAAACAGTCGACCGGGGAACTGTTTTTT.

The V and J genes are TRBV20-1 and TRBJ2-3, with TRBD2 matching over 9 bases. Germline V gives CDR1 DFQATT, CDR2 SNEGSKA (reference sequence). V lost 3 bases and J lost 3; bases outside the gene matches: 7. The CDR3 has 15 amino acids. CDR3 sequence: CSASAAGGQTDTQYF. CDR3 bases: TGCAGTGCTAGTGCGGCGGGAGGGCAGACAGATACGCAGTATTTT.

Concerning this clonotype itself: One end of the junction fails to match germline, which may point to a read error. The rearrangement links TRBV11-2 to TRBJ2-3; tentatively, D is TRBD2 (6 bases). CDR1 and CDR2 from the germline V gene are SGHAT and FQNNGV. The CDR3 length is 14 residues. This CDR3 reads CASNRLGGTDRQYF. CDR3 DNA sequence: TGTGCCAGCAACCGACTAGGCGGCACAGATAGGCAGTATTTT.

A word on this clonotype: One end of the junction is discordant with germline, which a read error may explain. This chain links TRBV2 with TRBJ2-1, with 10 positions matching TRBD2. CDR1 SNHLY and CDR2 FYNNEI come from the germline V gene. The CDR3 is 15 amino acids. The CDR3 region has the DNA TGTGCCAGCAGTAGCGGGAGGGACTCCTACAATGATCAGTTCTTC. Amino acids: CASSSGRDSYNDQFF.

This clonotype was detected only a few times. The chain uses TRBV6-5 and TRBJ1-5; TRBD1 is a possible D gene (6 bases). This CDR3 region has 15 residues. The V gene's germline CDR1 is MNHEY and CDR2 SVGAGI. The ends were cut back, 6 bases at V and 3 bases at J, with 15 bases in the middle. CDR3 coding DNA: TGTGCCAGCAGATCAGACAGGAGAGACAATCAGCCCCAGCATTTT. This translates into CASRSDRRDNQPQHF.

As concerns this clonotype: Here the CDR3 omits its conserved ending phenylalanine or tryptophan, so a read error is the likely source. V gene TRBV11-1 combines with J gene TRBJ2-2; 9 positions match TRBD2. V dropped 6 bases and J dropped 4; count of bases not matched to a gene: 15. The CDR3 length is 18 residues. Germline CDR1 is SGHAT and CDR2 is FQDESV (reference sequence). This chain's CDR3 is CASRLRSAGGPGTGELFY. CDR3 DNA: TGTGCCAGCAGGTTACGGTCAGCGGGGGGCCCGGGCACCGGGGAGCTGTTTTAT.

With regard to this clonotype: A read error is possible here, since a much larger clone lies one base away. CDR3 nucleotide sequence: TGTGCCAGCAGACCCAGCAGCGTAAATCAGCCCCAGCATTTT. This gives the protein CASRPSSVNQPQHF. The chain carries TRBV6-5 and TRBJ1-5, with D unresolved. Trimming cost V 6 bases and J 4 bases, with 13 bases left between them. This CDR3 has 14 amino acids. Looked up from germline, CDR1 is MNHEY and CDR2 is SVGAGI.

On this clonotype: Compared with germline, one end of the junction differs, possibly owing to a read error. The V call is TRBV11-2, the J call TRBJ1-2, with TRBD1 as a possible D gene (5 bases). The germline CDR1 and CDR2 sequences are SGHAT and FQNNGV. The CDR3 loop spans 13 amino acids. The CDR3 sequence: CASTLAGVNGYTF. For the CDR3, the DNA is TGTGCCAGCACCTTAGCGGGGGTAAATGGCTACACCTTC.

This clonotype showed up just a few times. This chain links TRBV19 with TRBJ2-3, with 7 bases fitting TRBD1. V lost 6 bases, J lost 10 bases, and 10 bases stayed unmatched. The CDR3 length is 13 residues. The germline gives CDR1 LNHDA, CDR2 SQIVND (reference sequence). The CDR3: CASSETTGVPQYF. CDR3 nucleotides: TGTGCCAGTAGCGAGACCACAGGGGTTCCGCAGTATTTT. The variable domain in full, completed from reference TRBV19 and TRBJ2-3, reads DGGITQSPKYLFRKEGQNVTLSCEQNLNHDAMYWYRQDPGQGLRLIYYSQIVNDFQKGDIAEGYSVSREKKESFPLTVTSAQKNPTAFYLCASSETTGVPQYFGPGTRLTVL.